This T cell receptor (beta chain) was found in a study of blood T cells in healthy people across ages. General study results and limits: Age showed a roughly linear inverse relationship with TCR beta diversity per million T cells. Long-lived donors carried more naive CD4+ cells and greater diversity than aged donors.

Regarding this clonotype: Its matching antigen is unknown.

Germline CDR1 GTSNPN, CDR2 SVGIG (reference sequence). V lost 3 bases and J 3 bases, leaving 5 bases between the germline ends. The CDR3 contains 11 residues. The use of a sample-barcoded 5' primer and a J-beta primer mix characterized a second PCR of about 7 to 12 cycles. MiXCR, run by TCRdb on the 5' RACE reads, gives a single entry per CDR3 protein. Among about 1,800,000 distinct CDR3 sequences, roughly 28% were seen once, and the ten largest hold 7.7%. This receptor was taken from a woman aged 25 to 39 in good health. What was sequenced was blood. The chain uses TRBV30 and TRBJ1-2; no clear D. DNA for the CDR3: TGTGCCTGGAGGGTTGACTATGGCTACACCTTC. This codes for CAWRVDYGYTF.